Described below is a single TCR beta chain sequence and its context. Its antigen is unknown. The entry originates in a study of T cell repertoires in cytomegalovirus infection. Study-level findings and limits: Clonotype analysis showed dominance of the ex vivo response by HLA-C-restricted CMV-specific TCR beta clonotypes.

TCRdb re-analysed the reads in MiXCR, keeping a single row per CDR3 protein. The profile shows hundreds of thousands of distinct CDR3 sequences, less than 20% of them singletons. The trim removed 4 bases at V and 4 bases at J, leaving 13 bases unmatched. The CDR3 length is 16 residues. Germline-derived CDR1 and CDR2 are SGHRS and YFSETQ. This chain uses TRBV5-1 with TRBJ2-5; 7 nucleotides line up with TRBD1. The sample consisted of PBMCs. The sequence was obtained from a human donor in good health (CMV status not recorded). Some clones in this sample may be carry-over from other donors' samples. CDR3 in amino acids: CASSPGQQPLVETQYF. The DNA for the CDR3 is TGCGCCAGCAGCCCGGGACAGCAACCCCTGGTAGAGACCCAGTACTTC. The variable domain in full, with the rest retrieved from reference TRBV5-1 and TRBJ2-5, is KAGVTQTPRYLIKTRGQQVTLSCSPISGHRSVSWYQQTPGQGLQFLFEYFSETQRNKGNFPGRFSGRQFSNSRSEMNVSTLELGDSALYLCASSPGQQPLVETQYFGPGTRLLVL.